Following are 28 T cell receptor beta chains from one sample sequenced in a study of read filtering for tumor transcriptome and immune sequencing. From roughly 390 ng of RNA, a library with molecular barcoded alpha/delta and beta/gamma adaptors was made. TCRdb recomputed calls from the reads with MiXCR, one row per CDR3 protein. The sample lists more than 30,000 distinct CDR3 sequences; around 15% were seen once. The material sequenced was a population of CD138-negative cells sorted from bone marrow. The receptors derive from a donor at least 40 years old with multiple myeloma.

This clonotype was observed a handful of times. This CDR3 reads CATRGSGTGSYGYTF. The CDR3 nucleotides are TGTGCCACCAGGGGTTCCGGGACAGGGTCCTATGGCTACACCTTC. This chain connects TRBV24-1 to TRBJ1-2, with TRBD1 matching over 9 bases. Trimming cost V 7 bases and J 4 bases; bases outside gene matches: 9. The CDR3 is 15 amino acids. CDR1 is KGHDR, CDR2 SFDVKD, per germline.

This clonotype was detected ten times or more. The chain links TRBV20-1 to TRBJ2-7; tentatively, D is TRBD1 (6 bases). Germline CDR1 reads DFQATT; CDR2 reads SNEGSKA (reference sequence). V was clipped by 6 bases and J by 2 bases, with 14 bases between them. There are 13 residues in the CDR3. DNA for the CDR3: TGCAGTGCGAGGGGACATATACCCTACGAGCAGTACTTC. Protein product: CSARGHIPYEQYF.

This clonotype was counted many times. The chain recombines TRBV19 with TRBJ2-2; the D gene is possibly TRBD1 (5 bases). This CDR3 has 15 residues. The germline V gene encodes CDR1 LNHDA and CDR2 SQIVND (reference sequence). Trimming took 5 bases from V and 4 from J, leaving 14 bases between them. CDR3 residues: CASSPGKSGTGELFF. The CDR3 nucleotides read TGTGCCAGTAGTCCAGGGAAGTCTGGCACCGGGGAGCTGTTTTTT.

This sequence joins TRBV12-3 or TRBV12-4 and TRBJ1-2, with 8 bases lining up with TRBD1. V shed 5 bases, J shed 2 bases, and the junction held 4 bases outside the gene matches. This CDR3 contains 14 residues. This CDR3 reads CASSPRDRNYGYTF. The CDR3 nucleotides read TGTGCCAGCAGTCCCCGGGACAGGAACTATGGCTACACCTTC.

Comment on this clonotype: Germline and junction disagree at one end, which may indicate a read error. V usage is TRBV20-1 and J usage is TRBJ1-5; no definite D call. CDR3 length: 15 residues. Germline V CDR1 and CDR2: DFQATT, SNEGSKA (reference sequence). CDR3 sequence (DNA): TGCAGTGCTAGAATGGGGTCGGGGAGCAATCAGCCCCAGCTTTTT. This encodes CSARMGSGSNQPQLF.

This clonotype was counted between two and nine times. The chain couples TRBV7-8 to TRBJ1-5; D is unresolved. From germline, CDR1 is SGHVS and CDR2 FQNEAQ. CDR3 size: 13 residues. Trimming took 5 bases from V and 6 from J, leaving 11 bases between them. The CDR3 loop is CASSPGLGQPQHF. CDR3 DNA: TGTGCCAGCAGCCCGGGTTTAGGTCAGCCCCAGCATTTT.

With regard to this clonotype: Without the conserved terminal phenylalanine or tryptophan, this CDR3 likely stems from a read error. The V call is TRBV7-8, the J call TRBJ1-5; D gene ambiguous. Trimming left V 6 bases short and J 0 bases short, with 15 bases between. The CDR3 covers 16 residues. Germline V gene lookup returns CDR1 SGHVS and CDR2 FQNEAQ. The CDR3 loop reads CASSSTEVHSNQPQHS. CDR3 nucleotides: TGTGCCAGCAGTTCAACAGAGGTCCATAGCAATCAGCCCCAGCATTCT.

By share, this clonotype ranks as medium-sized. The CDR3: CASSYFAMDEQFF. CDR3 bases: TGTGCCAGCAGTTACTTTGCGATGGATGAGCAGTTCTTC. The chain employs TRBV6-5 and TRBJ2-1; D gene ambiguous. There are 13 residues in the CDR3. Trimming stripped 1 base from V and 8 bases from J, with 9 bases between. Germline assignment: CDR1 MNHEY and CDR2 SVGAGI.

This clonotype was observed many times. The V call is TRBV28, the J call TRBJ2-4; 7 bases map to TRBD1. The CDR3 contains 12 residues. Trimming removed 8 bases from V and 4 bases from J; junction bases left unmatched: 2. Germline CDR1 is MDHEN and CDR2 is SYDVKM. CDR3 DNA: TGTGCCAGCGTGGGACAGAAAAACATTCAGTACTTC. It yields the protein CASVGQKNIQYF. The full variable domain, completed using reference TRBV28 and TRBJ2-4, is DVKVTQSSRYLVKRTGEKVFLECVQDMDHENMFWYRQDPGLGLRLIYFSYDVKMKEKGDIPEGYSVSREKKERFSLILESASTNQTSMYLCASVGQKNIQYFGAGTRLSVL.

In its sample, this clonotype was seen many times. This chain links TRBV12-3 or TRBV12-4 with TRBJ2-2; no firm D call. Trimming pared 5 bases from V and 3 bases from J, leaving 10 bases between. This CDR3 comprises 14 residues. The CDR3 loop reads CASSPTRDTGELFF. For the CDR3, the DNA is TGTGCCAGCAGTCCCACCCGGGACACCGGGGAGCTGTTTTTT.

V usage is TRBV2 and J usage is TRBJ2-5; D gene unclear. Trimming cost V 0 bases and J 2 bases, with 13 bases left between them. There are 16 residues in the CDR3. Per the germline V gene, CDR1 is SNHLY and CDR2 is FYNNEI. CDR3 sequence reads: CASSEALQGWQETQYF. CDR3 nucleotides: TGTGCCAGCAGTGAAGCGCTTCAAGGGTGGCAAGAGACCCAGTACTTC.

This clonotype was seen repeatedly, ten times or more. This chain links TRBV20-1 with TRBJ2-3; D is perhaps TRBD1 (6 bases). The CDR3 has 15 amino acids. Trimming removed 4 bases at V and 0 bases at J, with 14 bases between. In germline, CDR1 is DFQATT, CDR2 SNEGSKA (reference sequence). CDR3 amino acids: CSAITGRFSTDTQYF. The CDR3 region has the DNA TGCAGTGCTATTACAGGGAGATTTAGCACAGATACGCAGTATTTT.

The sample holds many counts of this clonotype. This chain uses TRBV19 with TRBJ1-2; D gene ambiguous. Germline V CDR1 and CDR2: LNHDA, SQIVND (reference sequence). Trimming removed 5 bases at V and 4 bases at J, with 14 bases between. CDR3 size: 14 residues. CDR3 residues: CASSFGRSIYGYTF. The CDR3 DNA reads TGTGCCAGTAGTTTCGGACGGTCGATCTATGGCTACACCTTC.

There are many counts of this clonotype. The gene calls are TRBV28 and TRBJ2-7, with 7 bases matching TRBD1. The CDR3 is 14 amino acids. The trim removed 2 bases at V and 3 bases at J, leaving 4 bases unmatched. CDR1 and CDR2 from the germline V gene are MDHEN and SYDVKM. CDR3 in amino acids: CASSLQGVGYEQYF. CDR3 DNA sequence: TGTGCCAGCAGTTTACAGGGGGTAGGCTACGAGCAGTACTTC.

Comments on this clonotype: Being one base from a much bigger clone, this may be a read error. This CDR3 is missing its conserved last phenylalanine or tryptophan, likely due to a read error. The V call is TRBV30, the J call TRBJ2-2; D is ambiguous. V lost 2 bases and J 4 bases, leaving 5 bases between the germline ends. The CDR3 is 12 residues long. Germline CDR1 is GTSNPN and CDR2 is SVGIG (reference sequence). The CDR3 region has the DNA TGTGCCTGGAGTAAGACCACCGGGGAGCTGTTTTCT. Protein sequence: CAWSKTTGELFS.

This clonotype was detected ten times or more. The gene calls are TRBV18 and TRBJ1-1; D is unclear. The V gene's germline CDR1 is KGHSH and CDR2 LQKENI. The ends were cut back, 1 base at V and 2 bases at J, with 14 bases in the middle. CDR3 size: 16 residues. As DNA, the CDR3 is TGTGCCAGCTCACCACTTGACCACTCTACAAACACTGAAGCTTTCTTT. Translated, it gives CASSPLDHSTNTEAFF.

This chain connects TRBV5-1 to TRBJ2-1, with D maybe TRBD2 (7 bases). Looked up from germline, CDR1 is SGHRS and CDR2 is YFSETQ. V was trimmed by 4 bases and J by 7 bases, leaving 15 bases between them. This CDR3 has 14 residues. The CDR3 is CASSPGGAINEQFF. CDR3 bases: TGCGCCAGCAGCCCTGGGGGGGCCATAAATGAGCAGTTCTTC.

The gene calls are TRBV12-3 or TRBV12-4 and TRBJ2-7, with TRBD1 identical over 9 bases. V was pared by 7 bases and J by 3 bases, with 4 bases of the junction left unmatched. The CDR3 loop spans 13 amino acids. The CDR3: CASIATGGYEQYF. The DNA for the CDR3 is TGTGCCAGCATCGCGACAGGGGGCTACGAGCAGTACTTC.

As to this clonotype: A single base separates this from a much larger clone, so it may be a read error. This likely comes from a read error, as the CDR3 has no conserved phenylalanine or tryptophan at its end. The chain couples TRBV4-1 to TRBJ2-3, with TRBD2 as a possible D gene (6 bases). Germline assignment: CDR1 MGHRA and CDR2 YSYEKL. The CDR3 has 13 residues. The V and J ends lost 0 bases and 5 bases respectively, with 6 bases between them. This CDR3 is CASSQEGGDTQYL. CDR3 nucleotides: TGCGCCAGCAGCCAAGAGGGGGGAGATACGCAGTATTTA.

With respect to this clonotype: This probably arose from a read error, given a far larger clone one base away. V and J are TRBV7-3 and TRBJ1-2; the D is unclear. There are 15 residues in the CDR3. Germline assignment: CDR1 SGHTA and CDR2 FQGTGA. V lost 2 bases and J lost 4, with 14 bases in between. CDR3 sequence (DNA): TGTGCCAGCAGCTTATCTAATGGACTCATCTATGGCTACACCTTC. Encoded protein: CASSLSNGLIYGYTF.

Comments on this clonotype: A much larger clonotype is one base distant, so this may be a read error. J is TRBJ2-3 and V is TRBV18; D may be TRBD1 (5 bases). V was pared by 10 bases and J by 1 base, with 15 bases between. The CDR3 covers 14 residues. The germline gives CDR1 KGHSH, CDR2 LQKENI. The CDR3 bases are TGTGCCACCACAGTGACAGCTCGCACAGATACGCAGTATTTT. This gives the protein CATTVTARTDTQYF. Using reference TRBV18 and TRBJ2-3 for the parts outside the CDR3, the full variable domain is NAGVMQNPRHLVRRRGQEARLRCSPMKGHSHVYWYRQLPEEGLKFMVYLQKENIIDESGMPKERFSAEFPKEGPSILRIQQVVRGDSAAYFCATTVTARTDTQYFGPGTRLTVL.

This clonotype was seen many times. The CDR3 loop reads CASSSAGDTQYF. The CDR3 DNA is TGTGCCAGCAGTTCGGCCGGGGATACGCAGTATTTT. The chain joins TRBV6-6 to TRBJ2-3; no firm D call. V was trimmed by 4 bases and J by 6 bases, leaving 8 bases between them. Germline CDR1 MNHNY, CDR2 SVGAGI (reference sequence). The CDR3 runs to 12 residues.

This clonotype was picked up many times. This chain joins TRBV7-9 and TRBJ1-1; D gene unclear. Germline V CDR1 and CDR2: SEHNR, FQNEAQ (reference sequence). V lost 4 bases to trimming and J lost 0 bases, with 6 bases between them. This CDR3 comprises 13 residues. The CDR3 protein is CASSYDLNTEAFF. CDR3 sequence (DNA): TGTGCCAGCAGCTACGACCTGAACACTGAAGCTTTCTTT.

The chain uses TRBV7-9 and TRBJ1-2; D might be TRBD1 (6 bases). Deletions cut 3 bases from V and 5 bases from J, with 10 bases between. Germline V gene data show CDR1 as SEHNR and CDR2 as FQNEAQ (reference sequence). This CDR3 contains 13 residues. CDR3 bases: TGTGCCAGCAGCTTGTGGACAGCTTATGGCTACACCTTC. Protein: CASSLWTAYGYTF.

This clonotype was counted a few times. A read error may be the cause here, since a much bigger clone is one base away. The rearrangement joins TRBV15 to TRBJ1-5; D ambiguous. Looked up from germline, CDR1 is LNHNV and CDR2 is YYDKDF (reference sequence). The CDR3 loop spans 15 amino acids. The CDR3 region has the DNA TGTGCCGCCAGCAGAGATCTTGTGGGGTCTCAGCCCCAGCATTTT. Protein sequence: CAASRDLVGSQPQHF. Combining the CDR3 with reference TRBV15 and TRBJ1-5 gives the whole variable domain DAMVIQNPRYQVTQFGKPVTLSCSQTLNHNVMYWYQQKSSQAPKLLFHYYDKDFNNEADTPDNFQSRRPNTSFCFLDIRSPGLGDTAMYLCAASRDLVGSQPQHFGDGTRLSIL.

This clonotype was detected many times. The V call is TRBV20-1, the J call TRBJ1-4; D remains unclear. This CDR3 region has 14 residues. Deletions cut 3 bases from V and 0 bases from J, with 8 bases between. CDR1 is DFQATT, CDR2 SNEGSKA, per germline (reference sequence). The CDR3 here is CSASAATTNEKLFF. The CDR3 nucleotides read TGCAGTGCTAGCGCGGCAACAACTAATGAAAAACTGTTTTTT.

This clonotype showed up many times. CDR3 protein: CASSPGGSIGLETQYF. DNA of the CDR3: TGTGCCAGCAGTCCCGGGGGTTCGATCGGGTTAGAGACCCAGTACTTC. The chain has TRBV28 and TRBJ2-5; D perhaps matches TRBD2 (6 bases). The CDR3 totals 16 residues. The V gene's germline CDR1 is MDHEN and CDR2 SYDVKM. V was cut by 5 bases and J by 4 bases, with 20 bases left in between.

This clonotype was seen many times. V and J are TRBV3-1 and TRBJ2-1; 8 positions match TRBD1. CDR3 size: 18 residues. Losses at the gene ends were 0 bases for V and 2 bases for J; bases not matched to a gene: 9. Germline values: CDR1 LGHDT, CDR2 YNNKEL (reference sequence). CDR3 region: CASSQDSFRGRPYNEQFF. The DNA of the CDR3 is TGTGCCAGCAGCCAAGACAGCTTCAGGGGGCGCCCCTACAATGAGCAGTTCTTC.